A selection of T cell receptor beta chains follows, all from one sample in a study of CD8 T cells in ankylosing spondylitis. TCRdb re-called the 5' RACE reads through MiXCR, storing one row per CDR3 protein. The data show around 210,000 distinct CDR3 sequences, 7.5% to 9.5% seen once. The specimen was blood, either unsorted or a sorted T cell fraction (not recorded which). These receptor sequences come from a female donor with ankylosing spondylitis or in good health (not recorded which). Each CDR3 is given with its conserved first and last residue. A D gene is named only where the DNA matches it firmly. Not every row has a clone size; where given, it reads once, few, many or a size class.

J gene: TRBJ2-1
clone size: NA
D gene: TRBD2
V gene: TRBV7-9
CDR3 protein: CASKPSGTSYNEQFF
CDR3 DNA: TGTGCCAGCAAACCGAGCGGGACCTCCTACAATGAGCAGTTCTTC

J gene: TRBJ1-3
clone size: many
D gene: TRBD1
V gene: TRBV19
CDR3 protein: CASSLRGQVGNTIYF
CDR3 DNA: TGTGCCAGTAGTCTCCGGGGACAGGTCGGAAACACCATATATTTT

J gene: TRBJ1-2
clone size: NA
D gene: TRBD1
V gene: TRBV11-1
CDR3 protein: CASSRTAGQDTISNYGYTF
CDR3 DNA: TGTGCCAGCAGCCGAACAGCAGGACAGGACACTATTAGTAACTATGGCTACACCTTC

J gene: TRBJ1-1
clone size: many
D gene: NA
V gene: TRBV27
CDR3 protein: CASSFGVMNTEAFF
CDR3 DNA: TGTGCCAGCAGTTTCGGAGTCATGAACACTGAAGCTTTCTTT

J gene: TRBJ2-5
clone size: many
D gene: NA
V gene: TRBV6-5
CDR3 protein: CASSYSGATGETQYF
CDR3 DNA: TGTGCCAGCAGTTACTCAGGGGCTACGGGGGAGACCCAGTACTTC

J gene: TRBJ2-1
clone size: many
D gene: NA
V gene: TRBV27
CDR3 protein: CASTPLKGSSYNEQFF
CDR3 DNA: TGTGCCAGCACCCCCCTTAAGGGAAGCTCCTACAATGAGCAGTTCTTC

J gene: TRBJ1-6
clone size: many
D gene: TRBD1
V gene: TRBV12-3/TRBV12-4
CDR3 protein: CASSNGQGIGSPLHF
CDR3 DNA: TGTGCCAGCAGTAATGGACAGGGGATCGGTTCACCCCTCCACTTT

J gene: TRBJ1-3
clone size: many
D gene: NA
V gene: TRBV7-2
CDR3 protein: CASSLGLGNTIYF
CDR3 DNA: TGTGCCAGCAGCTTAGGGCTTGGAAACACCATATATTTT

J gene: TRBJ2-5
clone size: NA
D gene: NA
V gene: TRBV7-9
CDR3 protein: CASSFRWETQYF
CDR3 DNA: TGTGCCAGCAGCTTTAGGTGGGAGACCCAGTACTTC

J gene: TRBJ2-1
clone size: many
D gene: TRBD2
V gene: TRBV20-1
CDR3 protein: CSASGTSGASEQFF
CDR3 DNA: TGCAGTGCTAGTGGGACTAGCGGGGCCAGTGAGCAGTTCTTC

J gene: TRBJ2-7
clone size: many
D gene: TRBD1
V gene: TRBV28
CDR3 protein: CASSRQGSYEQYF
CDR3 DNA: TGTGCCAGCAGCCGACAGGGATCCTACGAGCAGTACTTC

J gene: TRBJ1-1
clone size: many
D gene: NA
V gene: TRBV20-1
CDR3 protein: CSATLIRGPGEAFF
CDR3 DNA: TGCAGTGCTACCCTGATCCGGGGCCCCGGTGAAGCTTTCTTT

J gene: TRBJ2-1
clone size: many
D gene: NA
V gene: TRBV2
CDR3 protein: CASTGLYNEQFF
CDR3 DNA: TGTGCCAGCACTGGGCTATACAATGAGCAGTTCTTC

J gene: TRBJ2-1
clone size: NA
D gene: TRBD2
V gene: TRBV7-2
CDR3 protein: CASIGTSGSSYNEQFF
CDR3 DNA: TGTGCCAGCATCGGGACTAGCGGGAGCTCCTACAATGAGCAGTTCTTC

J gene: TRBJ2-5
clone size: NA
D gene: NA
V gene: TRBV7-2
CDR3 protein: CASSSARVQETQYF
CDR3 DNA: TGTGCCAGCAGCTCGGCCCGGGTCCAAGAGACCCAGTACTTC

J gene: TRBJ1-2
clone size: many
D gene: NA
V gene: TRBV30
CDR3 protein: CAWSFTGPYGYTF
CDR3 DNA: TGTGCCTGGAGTTTTACAGGGCCCTATGGCTACACCTTC

J gene: TRBJ2-7
clone size: many
D gene: TRBD1
V gene: TRBV20-1
CDR3 protein: CSAKSGARKGDRSYEQYF
CDR3 DNA: TGCAGTGCCAAGTCGGGGGCCCGAAAAGGGGACAGGTCCTACGAGCAGTACTTC

J gene: TRBJ2-7
clone size: many
D gene: TRBD1
V gene: TRBV30
CDR3 protein: CAWRRRNGQGYEQYF
CDR3 DNA: TGTGCCTGGAGGCGACGTAACGGACAGGGCTACGAGCAGTACTTC

J gene: TRBJ2-1
clone size: many
D gene: TRBD1
V gene: TRBV5-1
CDR3 protein: CASSFGTGLNEQFF
CDR3 DNA: TGCGCCAGCAGCTTTGGGACAGGGTTAAATGAGCAGTTCTTC

J gene: TRBJ2-6
clone size: many
D gene: NA
V gene: TRBV6-5
CDR3 protein: CASSNSGAGANVLTF
CDR3 DNA: TGTGCCAGCAGTAACTCAGGGGCTGGGGCCAACGTCCTGACTTTC

J gene: TRBJ2-5
clone size: many
D gene: NA
V gene: TRBV7-2
CDR3 protein: CASSLAREQETQYF
CDR3 DNA: TGTGCCAGCAGCTTAGCAAGGGAACAAGAGACCCAGTACTTC

J gene: TRBJ2-3
clone size: many
D gene: NA
V gene: TRBV15
CDR3 protein: CATMKGSTDTQYF
CDR3 DNA: TGTGCCACCATGAAGGGTAGCACAGATACGCAGTATTTT

J gene: TRBJ2-7
clone size: NA
D gene: TRBD2
V gene: TRBV20-1
CDR3 protein: CSARTSTVYEQYF
CDR3 DNA: TGCAGTGCCCGGACTAGCACAGTCTACGAGCAGTACTTC

J gene: TRBJ2-7
clone size: many
D gene: NA
V gene: TRBV25-1
CDR3 protein: CASSERGGGEQYF
CDR3 DNA: TGTGCCAGCAGCGAAAGGGGCGGAGGCGAGCAGTACTTC

J gene: TRBJ2-7
clone size: many
D gene: TRBD1
V gene: TRBV9
CDR3 protein: CASSVTDRLLYEQYF
CDR3 DNA: TGTGCCAGCAGCGTTACGGACAGGCTCCTCTACGAGCAGTACTTC

J gene: TRBJ2-3
clone size: many
D gene: NA
V gene: TRBV5-1
CDR3 protein: CASSFPSEGDTQYF
CDR3 DNA: TGCGCCAGCAGCTTCCCTAGCGAGGGGGATACGCAGTATTTT

J gene: TRBJ1-1
clone size: many
D gene: NA
V gene: TRBV9
CDR3 protein: CASSVGGGLNTEAFF
CDR3 DNA: TGTGCCAGCAGCGTAGGAGGAGGACTGAACACTGAAGCTTTCTTT

J gene: TRBJ2-5
clone size: many
D gene: NA
V gene: TRBV12-3/TRBV12-4
CDR3 protein: CASDSVGRGETQYF
CDR3 DNA: TGTGCCAGCGACTCGGTGGGACGCGGAGAGACCCAGTACTTC

J gene: TRBJ2-2
clone size: few
D gene: NA
V gene: TRBV7-2
CDR3 protein: CASSRGLDTGELFF
CDR3 DNA: TGTGCCAGCAGCCGTGGCCTGGACACCGGGGAGCTGTTTTTT

J gene: TRBJ2-1
clone size: many
D gene: NA
V gene: TRBV12-3/TRBV12-4
CDR3 protein: CASTNRWGNEQFF
CDR3 DNA: TGTGCCAGCACCAACAGATGGGGCAATGAGCAGTTCTTC

J gene: TRBJ1-1
clone size: few
D gene: TRBD1
V gene: TRBV7-9
CDR3 protein: CASSFAGTGRTEAFF
CDR3 DNA: TGTGCCAGCAGCTTCGCCGGGACAGGGCGAACTGAAGCTTTCTTT

J gene: TRBJ2-7
clone size: few
D gene: TRBD1
V gene: TRBV29-1
CDR3 protein: CSARQGSYEQYF
CDR3 DNA: TGCAGCGCGCGACAGGGGTCCTACGAGCAGTACTTC

J gene: TRBJ2-1
clone size: many
D gene: TRBD2
V gene: TRBV7-2
CDR3 protein: CASSWSGSYNEQFF
CDR3 DNA: TGTGCCAGCAGCTGGAGCGGGAGCTACAATGAGCAGTTCTTC

J gene: TRBJ2-1
clone size: many
D gene: NA
V gene: TRBV28
CDR3 protein: CASSLWDSRLRNEQFF
CDR3 DNA: TGTGCCAGCAGTTTATGGGACTCGCGGTTACGCAATGAGCAGTTCTTC

J gene: TRBJ2-1
clone size: NA
D gene: NA
V gene: TRBV5-4
CDR3 protein: CASSLDQGTDEQFF
CDR3 DNA: TGTGCCAGCAGCTTAGATCAGGGGACGGATGAGCAGTTCTTC

J gene: TRBJ1-5
clone size: many
D gene: TRBD1
V gene: TRBV20-1
CDR3 protein: CSASHRGHQPQHF
CDR3 DNA: TGCAGTGCTAGCCACAGGGGGCATCAGCCCCAGCATTTT

J gene: TRBJ2-3
clone size: few
D gene: NA
V gene: TRBV24-1
CDR3 protein: CATSDQGVRTQYF
CDR3 DNA: TGTGCCACCAGTGACCAAGGGGTAAGGACGCAGTATTTT

J gene: TRBJ2-1
clone size: many
D gene: NA
V gene: TRBV6-1
CDR3 protein: CASSGVGGDEQFF
CDR3 DNA: TGTGCCAGCAGTGGGGTAGGGGGAGATGAGCAGTTCTTC

J gene: TRBJ2-5
clone size: many
D gene: NA
V gene: TRBV25-1
CDR3 protein: CASSGAGETQYF
CDR3 DNA: TGTGCCAGCAGTGGGGCCGGGGAGACCCAGTACTTC

J gene: TRBJ2-7
clone size: many
D gene: NA
V gene: TRBV7-8
CDR3 protein: CASSLSRGAEQYF
CDR3 DNA: TGTGCCAGCAGCCTTTCGAGGGGTGCCGAGCAGTACTTC

J gene: TRBJ2-7
clone size: many
D gene: TRBD1
V gene: TRBV7-2
CDR3 protein: CASSSPGQSYEQYF
CDR3 DNA: TGTGCCAGCAGCTCTCCGGGACAGTCCTACGAGCAGTACTTC

J gene: TRBJ2-2
clone size: many
D gene: NA
V gene: TRBV20-1
CDR3 protein: CSARDRQRTNTGELFF
CDR3 DNA: TGCAGTGCTAGAGATCGGCAGCGCACGAACACCGGGGAGCTGTTTTTT